This T cell receptor beta chain came from a study of regulatory T cells in long-lasting Graves disease. iRepertoire HTBI primers and Arm-PCR of CDR3 regions built TCR beta libraries. Each CDR3 protein gets one entry after TCRdb re-called the multiplex PCR reads with MiXCR. The sample lists some 460,000 distinct CDR3 sequences, roughly 15% occurring once. The length of the CDR3 is 15 residues. Trimming removed 6 bases from V and 8 bases from J; junction bases left unmatched: 13. Per the germline V gene, CDR1 is SGHNT and CDR2 is YENEEA. The time point here: newly diagnosed GD, antithyroid drugs for less than 3 months. Construction of the TCR library relied on RNA isolated from PBMCs. The table lists this clonotype with many counts. These data were also reused for a study on T cells in Graves' hyperthyroidism and ophthalmopathy.

V gene TRBV11-3 combines with J gene TRBJ2-1; the match to TRBD1 covers 7 bases. This receptor was taken from a man in his forties with Graves disease. Sequencing was performed on peripheral blood mononuclear cells (PBMCs), taken at new diagnosis, from a patient treated with antithyroid drugs. DNA for the CDR3: TGTGCCAGCAGTCTCGGGACAGCCCTCTTCTATGAGCAGTTCTTC. Translated: CASSLGTALFYEQFF.